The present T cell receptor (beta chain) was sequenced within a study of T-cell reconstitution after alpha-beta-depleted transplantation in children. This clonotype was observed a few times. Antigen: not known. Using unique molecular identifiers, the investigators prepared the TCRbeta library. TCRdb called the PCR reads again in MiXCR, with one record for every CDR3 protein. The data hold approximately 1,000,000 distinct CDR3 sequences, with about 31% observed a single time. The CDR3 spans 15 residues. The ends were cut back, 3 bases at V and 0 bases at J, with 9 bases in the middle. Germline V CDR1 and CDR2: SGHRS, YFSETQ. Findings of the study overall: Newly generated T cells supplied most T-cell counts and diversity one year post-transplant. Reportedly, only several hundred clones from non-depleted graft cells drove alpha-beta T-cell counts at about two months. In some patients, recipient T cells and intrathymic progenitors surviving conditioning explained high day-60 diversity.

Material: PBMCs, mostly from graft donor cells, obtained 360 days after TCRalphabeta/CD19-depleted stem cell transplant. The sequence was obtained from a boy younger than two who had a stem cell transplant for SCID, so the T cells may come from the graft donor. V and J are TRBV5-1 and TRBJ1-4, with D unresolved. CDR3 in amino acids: CASSSGAATNEKLFF. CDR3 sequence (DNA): TGCGCCAGCAGCTCCGGAGCAGCAACTAATGAAAAACTGTTTTTT.